Below, 12 T cell receptor beta chains from the same sample are listed, as sequenced in a study of beta chain features in type 1 diabetes. Study-wide points: The study found moderately but significantly shorter TCRB CDR3s in all four CD4+ subsets of Type 1 diabetes patients.

What these receptors recognize is not known. Investigators reverse transcribed all isolated RNA, so they sequenced expressed TCRB transcripts. Method: immunoSEQ multiplex PCR; TCRdb's copy keeps in-frame clones and lacks some. The data contain 310,000 or so clones, 15% of them seen just once; the ten biggest clones take up roughly 0.015%. Specimen: naive CD4+ T cells from blood. The receptor source for this set is a man aged 18 to 35 with type 1 diabetes.

This chain links TRBV5-4 with TRBJ1-1; no firm D call. The CDR3 is 14 amino acids. Per germline, CDR1 SGHNT and CDR2 YYREEE (reference sequence). V lost 3 bases to trimming and J lost 3 bases, with 12 bases between them. CDR3 protein: CASSWGSRDTEAFF. The CDR3 DNA sequence: TGTGCCAGCAGCTGGGGATCGCGGGACACTGAAGCTTTCTTT.

This chain links TRBV25-1 with TRBJ1-4; TRBD1 is a possible D gene (6 bases). The germline V gene has CDR1 MGHDK and CDR2 SYGVNS. There are 13 residues in the CDR3. Trimming pared 7 bases from V and 3 bases from J, leaving 9 bases between. CDR3 DNA sequence: TGTGCCAGCACAGGACAGTCTAATGAAAAACTGTTTTTT. This sequence encodes CASTGQSNEKLFF.

This chain links TRBV27 with TRBJ2-7; 8 bases match TRBD1. J gave up 2 bases and V 0 bases, and 3 bases lay outside the gene matches. CDR3 size: 15 residues. Looked up from germline, CDR1 is MNHEY and CDR2 is SMNVEV (reference sequence). The CDR3 DNA sequence: TGTGCCAGCAGTTTATCCCCGGACAGGGCCTACGAGCAGTACTTC. It specifies CASSLSPDRAYEQYF.

The chain has TRBV9 and TRBJ2-1, with 8 bases aligning to TRBD2. The CDR3 totals 18 residues. CDR1 and CDR2 (germline): SGDLS, YYNGEE. Losses at the gene ends were 0 bases for V and 7 bases for J; bases not matched to a gene: 15. This CDR3 reads CASSVGVQRGPLQNEQFF. The DNA for the CDR3 is TGTGCCAGCAGCGTAGGAGTCCAGCGGGGGCCCCTACAGAATGAGCAGTTCTTC. Full variable domain (remainder filled in from reference TRBV9 and TRBJ2-1): DSGVTQTPKHLITATGQRVTLRCSPRSGDLSVYWYQQSLDQGLQFLIQYYNGEERAKGNILERFSAQQFPDLHSELNLSSLELGDSALYFCASSVGVQRGPLQNEQFFGPGTRLTVL.

The rearrangement joins TRBV9 to TRBJ2-5; the D gene is possibly TRBD2 (6 bases). This CDR3 has 15 amino acids. CDR1 and CDR2 from the germline V gene are SGDLS and YYNGEE. V lost 0 bases and J lost 4, with 13 bases in between. CDR3 sequence reads: CASSVGFRGRETQYF. CDR3 nucleotide sequence: TGTGCCAGCAGCGTAGGATTTCGGGGGAGAGAGACCCAGTACTTC.

This clone was counted between two and nine times. The chain recombines TRBV5-1 with TRBJ2-3; 8 bases agree with TRBD1. The length of the CDR3 is 16 residues. The germline gives CDR1 SGHRS, CDR2 YFSETQ. The ends lost 7 bases at V and 0 bases at J; junction bases unmatched: 10. In DNA form, the CDR3 reads TGCGCCAGCCGATCCGGGACAGGATTGAGCACAGATACGCAGTATTTT. It encodes CASRSGTGLSTDTQYF.

The chain links TRBV7-2 to TRBJ2-3; tentative D call: TRBD2 (6 bases). V lost 3 bases, J lost 7 bases, and 11 bases lay in between. The CDR3 is 13 amino acids. CDR1 and CDR2 (germline): SGHTA, FQGNSA. The CDR3 coding sequence is TGTGCCAGCAGCTTTGGGGGGAGACATACGCAGTATTTT. Translating it yields CASSFGGRHTQYF. Full variable domain (outside the CDR3, taken from reference TRBV7-2 and TRBJ2-3): GAGVSQSPSNKVTEKGKDVELRCDPISGHTALYWYRQSLGQGLEFLIYFQGNSAPDKSGLPSDRFSAERTGGSVSTLTIQRTQQEDSAVYLCASSFGGRHTQYFGPGTRLTVL.

V gene TRBV6-5 combines with J gene TRBJ1-5; 9 bases are shared with TRBD1. V was pared by 6 bases and J by 2 bases, with 5 bases of the junction left unmatched. CDR3 length: 15 amino acids. Germline assignment: CDR1 MNHEY and CDR2 SVGAGI. The CDR3 nucleotides are TGTGCCAGCAGGACAGGGGGTTTGGGCAATCAGCCCCAGCATTTT. Translating it yields CASRTGGLGNQPQHF.

This clone was seen more than once but under ten times. The V and J genes are TRBV28 and TRBJ1-1; no clear D. There are 14 residues in the CDR3. The V and J ends lost 6 bases and 5 bases respectively, with 16 bases between them. The germline V gene encodes CDR1 MDHEN and CDR2 SYDVKM. This CDR3 is CASRPRRTGTEAFF. CDR3 sequence (DNA): TGTGCCAGCAGACCCCGACGGACGGGGACTGAAGCTTTCTTT.

The rearrangement links TRBV2 to TRBJ2-1, with 9 bases that match TRBD1. The CDR3 length is 14 residues. J was trimmed by 8 bases and V by 6 bases; bases with no gene match: 8. CDR1 is SNHLY, CDR2 FYNNEI, per germline. The CDR3 here is CASSVGQGIDEQFF. The CDR3 DNA sequence: TGTGCCAGCAGCGTGGGACAGGGCATCGATGAGCAGTTCTTC.

This sequence joins TRBV9 and TRBJ2-1; the D gene is possibly TRBD2 (6 bases). CDR3 size: 18 residues. V lost 4 bases and J lost 3, with 23 bases in between. From germline, CDR1 is SGDLS and CDR2 YYNGEE. The CDR3 nucleotides are TGTGCCAGCAGCCCCAAATCCGGACCGGGAGCCTACTACAATGAGCAGTTCTTC. Its protein product is CASSPKSGPGAYYNEQFF.

This clone appeared a few times. In DNA form, the CDR3 reads TGTGCCGTGGGGCAGGGATTAATAAACACTGAAGCTTTCTTT. Its protein product is CAVGQGLINTEAFF. The chain employs TRBV30 and TRBJ1-1; TRBD1 is a possible D gene (5 bases). Germline CDR1 GTSNPN, CDR2 SVGIG (reference sequence). V was cut by 8 bases and J by 2 bases, with 18 bases left in between. The CDR3 runs to 14 residues.